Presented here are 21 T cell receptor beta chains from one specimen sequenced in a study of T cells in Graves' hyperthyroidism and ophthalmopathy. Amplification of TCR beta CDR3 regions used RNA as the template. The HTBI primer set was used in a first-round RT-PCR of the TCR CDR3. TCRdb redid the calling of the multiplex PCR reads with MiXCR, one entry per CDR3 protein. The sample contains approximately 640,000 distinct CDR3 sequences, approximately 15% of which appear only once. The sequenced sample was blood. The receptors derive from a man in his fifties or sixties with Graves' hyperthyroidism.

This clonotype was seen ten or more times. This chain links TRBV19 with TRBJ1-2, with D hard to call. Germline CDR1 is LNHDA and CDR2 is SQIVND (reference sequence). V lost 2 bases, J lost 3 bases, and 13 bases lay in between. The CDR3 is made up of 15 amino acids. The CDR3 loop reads CASSIKILADYGYTF. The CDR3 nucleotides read TGTGCCAGTAGTATAAAGATCTTGGCAGACTATGGCTACACCTTC.

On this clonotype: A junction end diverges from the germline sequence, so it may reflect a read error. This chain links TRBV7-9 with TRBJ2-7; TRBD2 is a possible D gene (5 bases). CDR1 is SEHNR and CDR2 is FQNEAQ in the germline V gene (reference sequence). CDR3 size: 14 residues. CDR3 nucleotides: TGTGCCAGCAGCCCCCGGGAAGGAATCTACGAGCAGCACTTC. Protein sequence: CASSPREGIYEQHF.

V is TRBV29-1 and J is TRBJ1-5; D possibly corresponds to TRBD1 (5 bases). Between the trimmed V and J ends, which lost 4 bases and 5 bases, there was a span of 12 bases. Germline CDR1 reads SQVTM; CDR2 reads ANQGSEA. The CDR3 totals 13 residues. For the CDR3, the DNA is TGCAGCGTTGCGGCAGGGATCGATCAGCCCCAGCATTTT. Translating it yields CSVAAGIDQPQHF.

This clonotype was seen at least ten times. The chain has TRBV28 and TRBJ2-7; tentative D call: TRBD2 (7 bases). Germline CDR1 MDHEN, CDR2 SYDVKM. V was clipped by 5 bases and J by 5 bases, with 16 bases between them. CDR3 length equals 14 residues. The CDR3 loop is CASSGGVYRDEQYF. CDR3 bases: TGTGCCAGCAGTGGGGGGGTTTACAGGGACGAGCAGTACTTC.

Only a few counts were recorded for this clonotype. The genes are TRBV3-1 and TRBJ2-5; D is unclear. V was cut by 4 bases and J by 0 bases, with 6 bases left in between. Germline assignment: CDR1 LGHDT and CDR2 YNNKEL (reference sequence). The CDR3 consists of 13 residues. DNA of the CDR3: TGTGCCAGCAGCCGATTGTACCAAGAGACCCAGTACTTC. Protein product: CASSRLYQETQYF.

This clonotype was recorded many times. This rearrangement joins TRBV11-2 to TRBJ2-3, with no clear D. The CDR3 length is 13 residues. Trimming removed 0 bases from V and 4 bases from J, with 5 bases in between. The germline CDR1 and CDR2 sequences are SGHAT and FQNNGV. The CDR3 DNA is TGTGCCAGCAGCTTAGAAGGATCAGATACGCAGTATTTT. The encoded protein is CASSLEGSDTQYF. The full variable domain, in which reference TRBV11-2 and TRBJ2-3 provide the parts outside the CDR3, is EAGVAQSPRYKIIEKRQSVAFWCNPISGHATLYWYQQILGQGPKLLIQFQNNGVVDDSQLPKDRFSAERLKGVDSTLKIQPAKLEDSAVYLCASSLEGSDTQYFGPGTRLTVL.

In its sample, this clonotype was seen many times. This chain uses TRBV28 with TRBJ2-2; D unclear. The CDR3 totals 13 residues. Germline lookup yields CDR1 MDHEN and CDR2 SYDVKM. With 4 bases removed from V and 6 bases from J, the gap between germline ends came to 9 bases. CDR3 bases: TGTGCCAGCAGTTCCCCTTTTCCCGGGGAGCTGTTTTTT. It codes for CASSSPFPGELFF. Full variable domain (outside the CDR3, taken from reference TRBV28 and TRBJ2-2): DVKVTQSSRYLVKRTGEKVFLECVQDMDHENMFWYRQDPGLGLRLIYFSYDVKMKEKGDIPEGYSVSREKKERFSLILESASTNQTSMYLCASSSPFPGELFFGEGSRLTVL.

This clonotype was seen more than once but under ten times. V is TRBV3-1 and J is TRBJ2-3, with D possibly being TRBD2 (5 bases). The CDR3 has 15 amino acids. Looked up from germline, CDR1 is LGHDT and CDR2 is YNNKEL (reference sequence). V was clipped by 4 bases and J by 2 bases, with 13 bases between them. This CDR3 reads CASSRRGAFTDTQYF. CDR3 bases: TGTGCCAGCAGCCGCCGGGGAGCTTTCACAGATACGCAGTATTTT.

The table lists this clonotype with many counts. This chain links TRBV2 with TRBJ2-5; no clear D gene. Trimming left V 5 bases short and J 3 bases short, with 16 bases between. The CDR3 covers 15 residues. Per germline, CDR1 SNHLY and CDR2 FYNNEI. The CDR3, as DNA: TGTGCCAGCAGTCCACTCTCGGGTTTAGAAGAGACCCAGTACTTC. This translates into CASSPLSGLEETQYF.

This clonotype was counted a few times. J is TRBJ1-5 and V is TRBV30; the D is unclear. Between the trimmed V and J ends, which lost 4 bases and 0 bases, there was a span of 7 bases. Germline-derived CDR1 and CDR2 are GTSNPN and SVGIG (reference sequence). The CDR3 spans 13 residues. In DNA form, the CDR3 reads TGTGCCTGGACAGATAATAGCAATCAGCCCCAGCATTTT. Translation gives CAWTDNSNQPQHF.

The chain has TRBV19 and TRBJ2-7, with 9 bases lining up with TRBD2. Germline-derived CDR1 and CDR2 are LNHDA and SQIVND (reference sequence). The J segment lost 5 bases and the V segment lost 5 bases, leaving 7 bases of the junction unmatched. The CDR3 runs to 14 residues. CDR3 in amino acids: CASSLAGEWDEQYF. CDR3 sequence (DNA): TGTGCCAGTAGTTTAGCGGGAGAATGGGACGAGCAGTACTTC.

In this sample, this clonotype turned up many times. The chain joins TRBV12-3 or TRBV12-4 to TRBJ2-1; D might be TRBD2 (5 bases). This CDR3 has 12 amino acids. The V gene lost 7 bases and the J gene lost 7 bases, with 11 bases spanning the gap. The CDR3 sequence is CASNLSGNEQFF. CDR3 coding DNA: TGTGCCAGCAACCTATCGGGGAATGAGCAGTTCTTC.

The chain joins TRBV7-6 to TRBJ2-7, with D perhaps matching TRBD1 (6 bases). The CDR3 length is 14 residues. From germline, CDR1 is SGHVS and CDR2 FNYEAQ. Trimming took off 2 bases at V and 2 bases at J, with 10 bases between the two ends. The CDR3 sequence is CASSLTTGTYEQYF. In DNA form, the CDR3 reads TGTGCCAGCAGCTTAACCACAGGGACCTACGAGCAGTACTTC.

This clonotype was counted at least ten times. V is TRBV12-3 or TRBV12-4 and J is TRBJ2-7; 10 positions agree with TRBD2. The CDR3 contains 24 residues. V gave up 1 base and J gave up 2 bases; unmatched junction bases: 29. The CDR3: CASSLGRGLFLASGSSGGAYEQYF. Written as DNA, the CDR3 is TGTGCCAGCAGTTTAGGGAGGGGACTTTTTTTGGCTAGCGGGAGCTCCGGTGGTGCCTACGAGCAGTACTTC.

The CDR3 sequence: CASSEAGTTGSTDTQYF. The CDR3 DNA follows: TGCGCCAGCAGTGAGGCTGGGACCACCGGAAGCACAGATACGCAGTATTTT. The rearrangement uses TRBV10-2 and TRBJ2-3; D may correspond to TRBD1 or TRBD2 (5 bases each). The ends were cut back, 2 bases at V and 0 bases at J, with 15 bases in the middle. The V gene's germline CDR1 is WSHSY and CDR2 SAAADI. This CDR3 contains 17 residues.

The CDR3 DNA follows: TGCGCCAGCAGCCCGATTCCACTAGCGGGAGGTGGAGAGACCCAGTACTTC. Translation gives CASSPIPLAGGGETQYF. This chain connects TRBV5-1 to TRBJ2-5, with 12 bases identical to TRBD2. CDR3 length: 17 amino acids. Losses at the gene ends were 4 bases for V and 4 bases for J; bases not matched to a gene: 11. Per the germline V gene, CDR1 is SGHRS and CDR2 is YFSETQ.

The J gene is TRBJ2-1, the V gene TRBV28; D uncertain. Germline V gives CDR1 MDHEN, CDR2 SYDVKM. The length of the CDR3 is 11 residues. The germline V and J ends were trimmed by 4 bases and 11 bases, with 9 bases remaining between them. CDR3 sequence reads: CASSSRSQQFF. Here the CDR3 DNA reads TGTGCCAGCAGTTCGCGGTCTCAGCAGTTCTTC.

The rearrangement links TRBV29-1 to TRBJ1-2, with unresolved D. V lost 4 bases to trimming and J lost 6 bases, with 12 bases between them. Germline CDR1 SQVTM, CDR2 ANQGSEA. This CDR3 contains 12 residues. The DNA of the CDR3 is TGCAGCGTTGCCCACCAGCAGCATGGCTACACCTTC. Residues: CSVAHQQHGYTF.

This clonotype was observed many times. CDR3 loop: CASSLYPTSGRRTDTQYF. The CDR3 nucleotides read TGTGCCAGCAGTTTATACCCCACGAGCGGGAGAAGGACAGATACGCAGTATTTT. This chain uses TRBV27 with TRBJ2-3, with TRBD2 identical over 8 bases. CDR3 length: 18 amino acids. The germline CDR1 and CDR2 sequences are MNHEY and SMNVEV (reference sequence). Losses at the gene ends were 1 base for V and 3 bases for J; bases not matched to a gene: 12.

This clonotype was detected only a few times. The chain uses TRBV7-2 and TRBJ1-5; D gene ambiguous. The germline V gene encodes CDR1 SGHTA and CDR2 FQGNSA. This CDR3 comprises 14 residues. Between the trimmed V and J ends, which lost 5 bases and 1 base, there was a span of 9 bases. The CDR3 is CASSPHRSNQPQHF. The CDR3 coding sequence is TGTGCCAGCAGCCCTCACAGAAGCAATCAGCCCCAGCATTTT.

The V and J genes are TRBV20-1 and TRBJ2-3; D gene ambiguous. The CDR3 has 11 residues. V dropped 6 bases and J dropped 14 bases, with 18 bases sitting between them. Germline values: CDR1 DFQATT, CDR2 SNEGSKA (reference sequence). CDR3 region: CSALGAGMVYF. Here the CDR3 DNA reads TGCAGTGCCCTAGGAGCTGGGATGGTGTATTTT.